A selection of T cell receptor beta chains follows, all from one sample in a study of T cell repertoires in cytomegalovirus infection. TCRdb re-called the reads through MiXCR, storing one row per CDR3 protein. The sample lists 300,000 to 450,000 distinct CDR3 sequences, roughly 18% seen once, with approximately 10% in the top ten. The sample comprised PBMCs. These receptors were taken from a human donor in good health (CMV status not recorded). Some clones in this sample may be carry-over from other donors' samples. CDR3s include the opening cysteine and the closing phenylalanine or tryptophan. Fields, in order: D gene, J gene, CDR3 length, V gene, clone size, CDR3 protein, CDR3 DNA. A D gene is named only where the DNA matches it firmly. A row's size may be missing; if present it is once, few, many or a size class.

>TRBD1|TRBJ1-3|17|TRBV4-2|-
CASSQVYRQGAGNTIYF
TGTGCCAGCAGCCAAGTCTACAGACAGGGTGCTGGAAACACCATATATTTT
>-|TRBJ2-1|15|TRBV7-9|-
CASRHPAGRVGEQFF
TGTGCCAGCAGACACCCCGCTGGCAGGGTCGGCGAGCAGTTCTTC
>TRBD1|TRBJ2-2|17|TRBV6-2/TRBV6-3|-
CASSIGQERSYTGELFF
TGTGCCAGCAGTATCGGACAGGAGCGATCTTACACCGGGGAGCTGTTTTTT
>TRBD2|TRBJ2-3|15|TRBV10-3|many
CAISLLAGGGDTQYF
TGTGCCATCAGTTTACTAGCGGGAGGTGGAGATACGCAGTATTTT
>TRBD2|TRBJ2-7|15|TRBV29-1|-
CSDRTSGRSSYEQYF
TGCAGCGACCGAACTAGCGGGAGGAGCTCCTACGAGCAGTACTTC
>-|TRBJ1-2|11|TRBV29-1|-
CSAWDGYGYTF
TGCAGCGCTTGGGACGGCTATGGCTACACCTTC
>TRBD2|TRBJ2-1|15|TRBV19|many
CASQITSEEYNEQFF
TGTGCCAGTCAAATAACTAGCGAAGAGTACAATGAGCAGTTCTTC
>-|TRBJ1-5|15|TRBV18|-
CASSPLEGHNQPQHF
TGTGCCAGCTCTCCCCTAGAGGGCCACAATCAGCCCCAGCATTTT
>-|TRBJ2-1|13|TRBV10-3|many
CAIGDRGDNEQFF
TGTGCCATCGGGGATAGGGGTGACAATGAGCAGTTCTTC
>TRBD2|TRBJ2-1|15|TRBV20-1|-
CSARVETSGGNEQFF
TGCAGTGCTAGAGTCGAGACTAGCGGGGGTAATGAGCAGTTCTTC
>TRBD2|TRBJ2-1|17|TRBV6-2/TRBV6-3|-
CASSYSGIAGIYNEQFF
TGTGCCAGCAGTTACTCGGGGATAGCGGGCATCTACAATGAGCAGTTCTTC
>-|TRBJ2-2|14|TRBV6-6|few
CASSAAREAGELFF
TGTGCCAGCAGTGCTGCCAGGGAGGCCGGGGAGCTGTTTTTT
>TRBD1|TRBJ1-1|14|TRBV7-9|many
CASSLGGQGMGAFF
TGTGCCAGCAGCTTAGGCGGACAGGGGATGGGAGCTTTCTTT
>TRBD1|TRBJ2-7|14|TRBV7-6|many
CASSSGTGDYEQYF
TGTGCCAGCAGCTCCGGGACAGGGGACTACGAGCAGTACTTC
>TRBD2|TRBJ2-5|18|TRBV20-1|-
CSAPPGRERGTLQETQYF
TGCAGTGCTCCTCCCGGGCGGGAGCGCGGGACGTTACAAGAGACCCAGTACTTC
>TRBD1|TRBJ2-7|15|TRBV12-3/TRBV12-4|many
CASSLMPGQGYEQYF
TGTGCCAGCAGTTTAATGCCGGGACAGGGCTACGAGCAGTACTTC
>TRBD2|TRBJ2-3|15|TRBV6-4|many
CASSRLAGGPDTQYF
TGTGCCAGCAGTCGTCTAGCGGGAGGGCCAGATACGCAGTATTTT
>-|TRBJ1-2|11|TRBV5-1|few
CASMGDYGYTF
TGCGCCAGCATGGGGGACTATGGCTACACCTTC
>TRBD1|TRBJ2-7|15|TRBV6-5|few
CASSQFTGASYEQYF
TGTGCCAGCAGTCAATTTACAGGGGCCTCGTACGAGCAGTACTTC
>-|TRBJ2-3|14|TRBV7-2|many
CASSQGFSTDTQYF
TGTGCCAGCAGCCAAGGGTTCTCCACAGATACGCAGTATTTT
>-|TRBJ2-3|14|TRBV7-9|-
CASRGTGFTDTQYF
TGTGCCAGCAGGGGGACTGGGTTCACAGATACGCAGTATTTT
>-|TRBJ2-3|12|TRBV24-1|few
CATSDELEKQYF
TGTGCCACCAGTGATGAGCTGGAAAAGCAGTATTTT
>-|TRBJ2-5|14|TRBV7-2|many
CASSLAAGATSLYF
TGTGCCAGCAGCTTAGCGGCAGGGGCCACCAGCCTGTACTTC
>-|TRBJ1-1|14|TRBV18|few
CASSPSGQHTEAFF
TGTGCCAGCTCACCGAGCGGACAGCACACTGAAGCTTTCTTT
>TRBD1|TRBJ2-2|16|TRBV7-2|many
CASSLWGTANTGELFF
TGTGCCAGCAGCTTATGGGGGACAGCGAACACCGGGGAGCTGTTTTTT
>-|TRBJ1-1|15|TRBV4-1|-
CASSQSLLGHKGAFF
TGCGCCAGCAGCCAATCCCTCCTTGGCCATAAGGGAGCTTTCTTT
>-|TRBJ2-2|13|TRBV7-2|many
CASSVFWSGELFF
TGTGCCAGCAGCGTCTTTTGGTCCGGGGAGCTGTTTTTT
>TRBD1|TRBJ1-2|16|TRBV7-2|-
CASSPGGRGRDYGYTF
TGTGCCAGCAGCCCCGGGGGCAGGGGGCGAGACTATGGCTACACCTTC
>TRBD2|TRBJ2-5|13|TRBV19|-
CATSTSWSETQYF
TGTGCCACCTCGACTAGCTGGTCGGAGACCCAGTACTTC
>TRBD1|TRBJ2-7|15|TRBV12-3/TRBV12-4|-
CASSFQGQGSYEQYF
TGTGCCAGCAGTTTTCAGGGACAGGGATCCTACGAGCAGTACTTC
>TRBD1|TRBJ2-6|22|TRBV6-5|many
CASSYTRTGASVIHSGANVLTF
TGTGCCAGCAGTTACACGAGGACAGGGGCCTCTGTGATCCACTCTGGGGCCAACGTCCTGACTTTC
>-|TRBJ1-2|15|TRBV7-8|many
CASSGLTGGSDGYTF
TGTGCCAGCAGCGGACTGACAGGCGGCTCTGACGGCTACACCTTC
>-|TRBJ1-5|14|TRBV24-1|-
CATSPGYSNQPQHF
TGTGCCACCAGTCCAGGGTATAGCAATCAGCCCCAGCATTTT
>-|TRBJ2-7|14|TRBV7-9|few
CASREGEDDGEQYF
TGTGCCAGCAGGGAAGGTGAGGACGATGGCGAGCAGTACTTC
>-|TRBJ2-7|14|TRBV20-1|-
CSARAGLNYYEQYF
TGCAGTGCTAGAGCCGGACTCAATTACTACGAGCAGTACTTC
>TRBD1|TRBJ2-7|15|TRBV7-7|many
CASSLGTGSSYEQYF
TGTGCCAGCAGCTTAGGGACAGGCAGCTCCTACGAGCAGTACTTC
>TRBD2|TRBJ2-2|15|TRBV2|-
CASSARTSGIGELFF
TGTGCCAGCAGTGCTAGGACTAGCGGGATCGGGGAGCTGTTTTTT
>-|TRBJ2-3|16|TRBV7-2|many
CASSLGGPPGTDTQYF
TGTGCCAGCAGCTTAGGGGGTCCTCCAGGCACAGATACGCAGTATTTT
>-|TRBJ2-3|18|TRBV20-1|few
CSARDLESSLISTDTQYF
TGCAGTGCTAGAGATTTGGAGTCGTCGTTAATTAGCACAGATACGCAGTATTTT
>-|TRBJ2-2|18|TRBV2|many
CASSEGPPIYLNTGELFF
TGTGCCAGCAGTGAAGGGCCCCCTATTTATTTAAACACCGGGGAGCTGTTTTTT
>-|TRBJ2-5|15|TRBV5-4|-
CASSLASYRAETQYF
TGTGCCAGCAGCTTGGCGTCCTATAGGGCTGAGACCCAGTACTTC